The source of this T cell receptor beta chain is a study of shared clonotypes between healthy human individuals. Study as a whole: Donors had three CD4 naive, three CD4 memory, two CD8 naive and one CD8 memory plate apiece. Study-level findings and limits: Roughly 5% of naive CD4 clonotypes were shared across a handful of donors.

Terminally differentiated effector memory CD45RA+ cells were left out of the naive CD8 fraction, which was CD45RO-negative and positively selected for CCR7. A note on this clone: What it binds is unknown.

Some 30,000 T cell genomes, or approximately 0.2 ug DNA, went into the sorted-subset replicate PCRs. Sequenced by immunoSEQ multiplex PCR; TCRdb stores in-frame clones only, minus some. This table holds some 2 million clones, about 94% found once. The CDR3 spans 16 residues. CDR1 is LGHNA, CDR2 YNFKEQ, per germline. The ends were cut back, 0 bases at V and 0 bases at J, with 12 bases in the middle. Sequences were obtained from naive CD8+ T cells sorted from blood. The chain uses TRBV4-2 and TRBJ2-7; weak D call: TRBD1 (8 bases). This TCR came from a man younger than 35 in good health. CDR3 bases: TGTGCCAGCAGCCAAGAGAACAGGGGGGGCTCCTACGAGCAGTACTTC. Encoded protein: CASSQENRGGSYEQYF.